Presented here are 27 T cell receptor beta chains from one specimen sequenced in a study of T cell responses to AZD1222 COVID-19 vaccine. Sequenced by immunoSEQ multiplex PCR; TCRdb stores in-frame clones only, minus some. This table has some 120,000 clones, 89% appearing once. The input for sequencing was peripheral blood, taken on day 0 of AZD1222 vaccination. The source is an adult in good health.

Written as DNA, the CDR3 is TGTGCCAGCAGCTCAAGAGGGAGGAGCACAGATACGCAGTATTTT. Protein: CASSSRGRSTDTQYF. J is TRBJ2-3 and V is TRBV9, with TRBD2 as a possible D gene (6 bases). The V gene lost 4 bases and the J gene lost 0 bases, with 12 bases spanning the gap. Germline V gives CDR1 SGDLS, CDR2 YYNGEE. The CDR3 has 15 residues.

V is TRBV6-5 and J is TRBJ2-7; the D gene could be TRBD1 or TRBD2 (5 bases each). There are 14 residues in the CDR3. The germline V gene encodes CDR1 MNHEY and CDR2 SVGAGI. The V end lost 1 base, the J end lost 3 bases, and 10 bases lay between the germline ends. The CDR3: CASSYLTGRYEQYF. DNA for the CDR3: TGTGCCAGCAGTTACTTAACGGGGCGCTACGAGCAGTACTTC.

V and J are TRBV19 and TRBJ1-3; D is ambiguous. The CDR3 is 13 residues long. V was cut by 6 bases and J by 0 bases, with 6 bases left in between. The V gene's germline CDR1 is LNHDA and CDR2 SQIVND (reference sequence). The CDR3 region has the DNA TGTGCCAGTAGATTGTTCTCTGGAAACACCATATATTTT. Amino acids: CASRLFSGNTIYF.

CDR3 residues: CASSFLTGGETQYF. CDR3 coding DNA: TGTGCCAGCAGTTTCCTTACAGGGGGGGAGACCCAGTACTTC. The chain employs TRBV28 and TRBJ2-5, with 8 positions matching TRBD1. Trimming at V came to 3 bases and at J to 5 bases, leaving 5 bases not matched to a gene. The CDR3 is 14 residues long. CDR1 and CDR2 (germline): MDHEN, SYDVKM.

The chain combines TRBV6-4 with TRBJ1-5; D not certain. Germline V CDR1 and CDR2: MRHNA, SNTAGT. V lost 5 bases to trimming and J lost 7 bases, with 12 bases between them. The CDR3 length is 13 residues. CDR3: CASSPEVGQPQHF. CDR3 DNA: TGTGCCAGCAGTCCCGAGGTGGGGCAGCCCCAGCATTTT.

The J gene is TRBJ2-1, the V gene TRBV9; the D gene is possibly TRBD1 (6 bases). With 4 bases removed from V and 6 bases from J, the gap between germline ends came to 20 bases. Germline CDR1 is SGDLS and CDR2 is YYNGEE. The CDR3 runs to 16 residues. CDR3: CASSLPGALRGNEQFF. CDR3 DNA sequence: TGTGCCAGCAGCTTACCCGGGGCCCTCAGGGGCAATGAGCAGTTCTTC.

The CDR3 loop is CASSLAAGQTYNEQFF. The CDR3 DNA sequence: TGTGCCAGCAGTTTAGCGGCAGGGCAGACCTACAATGAGCAGTTCTTC. V and J are TRBV27 and TRBJ2-1; tentative D call: TRBD1 (5 bases). The germline V gene has CDR1 MNHEY and CDR2 SMNVEV (reference sequence). This CDR3 comprises 16 residues. V lost 2 bases and J lost 2, with 13 bases in between.

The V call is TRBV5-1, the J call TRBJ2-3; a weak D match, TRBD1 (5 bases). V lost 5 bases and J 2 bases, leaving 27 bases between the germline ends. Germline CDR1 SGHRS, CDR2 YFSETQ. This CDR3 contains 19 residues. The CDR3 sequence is CASSSALRQNPYPTDTQYF. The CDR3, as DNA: TGCGCCAGCAGTTCAGCCCTCAGACAGAATCCCTACCCCACAGATACGCAGTATTTT.

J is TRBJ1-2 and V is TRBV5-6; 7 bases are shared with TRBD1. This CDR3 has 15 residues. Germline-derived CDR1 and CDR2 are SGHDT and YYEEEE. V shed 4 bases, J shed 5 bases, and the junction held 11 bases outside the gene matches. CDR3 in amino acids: CASSLRRGLSYGYTF. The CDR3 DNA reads TGTGCCAGCAGCCTCCGAAGGGGGCTTTCTTATGGCTACACCTTC.

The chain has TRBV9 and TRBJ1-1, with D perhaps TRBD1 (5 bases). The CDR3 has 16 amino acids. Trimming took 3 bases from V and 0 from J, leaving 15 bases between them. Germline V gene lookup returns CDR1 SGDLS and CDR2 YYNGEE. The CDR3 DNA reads TGTGCCAGCAGCGCGGGGGAGGTCGGTCTGAACACTGAAGCTTTCTTT. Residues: CASSAGEVGLNTEAFF.

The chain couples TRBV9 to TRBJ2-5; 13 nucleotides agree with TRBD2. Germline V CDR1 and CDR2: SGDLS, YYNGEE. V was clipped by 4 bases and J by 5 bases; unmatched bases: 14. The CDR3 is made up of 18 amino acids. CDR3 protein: CASSPLRLAGGRGETQYF. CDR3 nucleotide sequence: TGTGCCAGCAGCCCCCTTCGACTAGCGGGAGGCAGGGGGGAGACCCAGTACTTC.

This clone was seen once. CDR3 nucleotides: TGTGCCAGTAGTCCTCAACCGGACAGTAATGAAGCTTTCTTT. Translating gives CASSPQPDSNEAFF. The chain is built from TRBV19 and TRBJ1-1, with TRBD1 as a possible D gene (6 bases). V was trimmed by 5 bases and J by 7 bases, leaving 17 bases between them. The CDR3 is 14 amino acids. Germline CDR1 LNHDA, CDR2 SQIVND (reference sequence).

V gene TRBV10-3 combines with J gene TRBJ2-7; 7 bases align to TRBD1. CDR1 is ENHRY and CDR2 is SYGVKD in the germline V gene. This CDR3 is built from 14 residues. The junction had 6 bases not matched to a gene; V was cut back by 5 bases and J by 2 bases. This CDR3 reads CAISSGQLPYEQYF. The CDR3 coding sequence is TGTGCCATCAGTTCGGGACAGCTGCCCTACGAGCAGTACTTC.

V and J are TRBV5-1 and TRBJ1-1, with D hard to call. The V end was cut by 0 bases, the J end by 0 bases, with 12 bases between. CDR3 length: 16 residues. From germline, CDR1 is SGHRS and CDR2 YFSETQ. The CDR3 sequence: CASSLAVRFMNTEAFF. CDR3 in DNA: TGCGCCAGCAGCTTGGCCGTTAGGTTCATGAACACTGAAGCTTTCTTT. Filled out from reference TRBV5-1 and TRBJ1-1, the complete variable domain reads KAGVTQTPRYLIKTRGQQVTLSCSPISGHRSVSWYQQTPGQGLQFLFEYFSETQRNKGNFPGRFSGRQFSNSRSEMNVSTLELGDSALYLCASSLAVRFMNTEAFFGQGTRLTVV.

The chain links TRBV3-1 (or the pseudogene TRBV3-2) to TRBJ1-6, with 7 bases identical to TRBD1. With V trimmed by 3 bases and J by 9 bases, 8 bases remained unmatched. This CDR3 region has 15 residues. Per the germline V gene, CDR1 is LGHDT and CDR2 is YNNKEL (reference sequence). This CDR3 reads CASSQGGTVISPLHF. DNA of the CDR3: TGTGCCAGCAGCCAGGGGGGGACAGTAATTTCACCCCTCCACTTT.

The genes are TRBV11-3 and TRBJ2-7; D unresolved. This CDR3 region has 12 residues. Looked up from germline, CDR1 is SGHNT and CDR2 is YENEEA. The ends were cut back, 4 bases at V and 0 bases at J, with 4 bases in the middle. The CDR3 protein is CASSSHSYEQYF. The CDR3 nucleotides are TGTGCCAGCAGCTCCCACTCCTACGAGCAGTACTTC.

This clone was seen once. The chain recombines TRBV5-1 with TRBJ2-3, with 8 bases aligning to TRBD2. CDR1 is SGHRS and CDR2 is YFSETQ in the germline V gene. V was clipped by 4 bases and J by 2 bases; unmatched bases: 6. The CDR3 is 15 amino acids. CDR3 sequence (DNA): TGCGCCAGCAGCCCTACTAGCGGTTCCACAGATACGCAGTATTTT. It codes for CASSPTSGSTDTQYF.

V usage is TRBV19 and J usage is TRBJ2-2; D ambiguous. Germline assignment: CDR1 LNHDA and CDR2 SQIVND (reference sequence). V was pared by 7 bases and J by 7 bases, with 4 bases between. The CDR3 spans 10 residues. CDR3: CASKHGELFF. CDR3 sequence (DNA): TGTGCCAGTAAACACGGGGAGCTGTTTTTT.

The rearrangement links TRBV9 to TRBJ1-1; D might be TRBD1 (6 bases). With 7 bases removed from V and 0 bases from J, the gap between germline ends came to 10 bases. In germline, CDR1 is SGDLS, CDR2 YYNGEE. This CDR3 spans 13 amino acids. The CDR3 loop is CASAGVMNTEAFF. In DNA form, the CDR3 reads TGTGCCAGCGCAGGGGTTATGAACACTGAAGCTTTCTTT.

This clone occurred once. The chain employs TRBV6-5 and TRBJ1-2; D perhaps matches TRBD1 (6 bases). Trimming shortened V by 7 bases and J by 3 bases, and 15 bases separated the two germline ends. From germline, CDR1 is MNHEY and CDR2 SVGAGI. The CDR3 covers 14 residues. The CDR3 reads CASTAGAGDYGYTF. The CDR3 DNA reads TGTGCCAGCACCGCCGGGGCAGGGGACTATGGCTACACCTTC.

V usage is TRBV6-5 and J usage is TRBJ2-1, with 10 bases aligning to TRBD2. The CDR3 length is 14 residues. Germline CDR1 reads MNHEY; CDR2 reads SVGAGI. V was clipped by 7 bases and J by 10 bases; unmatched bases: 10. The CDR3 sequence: CASKPSGSQREQFF. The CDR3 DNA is TGTGCCAGCAAGCCTAGCGGGAGCCAGAGGGAGCAGTTCTTC.

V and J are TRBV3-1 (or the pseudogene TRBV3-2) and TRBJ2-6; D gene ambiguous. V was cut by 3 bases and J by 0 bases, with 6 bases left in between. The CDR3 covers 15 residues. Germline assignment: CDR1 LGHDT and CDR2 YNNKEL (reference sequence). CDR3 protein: CASSQSDSGANVLTF. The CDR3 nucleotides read TGTGCCAGCAGCCAGAGTGACTCTGGGGCCAACGTCCTGACTTTC.

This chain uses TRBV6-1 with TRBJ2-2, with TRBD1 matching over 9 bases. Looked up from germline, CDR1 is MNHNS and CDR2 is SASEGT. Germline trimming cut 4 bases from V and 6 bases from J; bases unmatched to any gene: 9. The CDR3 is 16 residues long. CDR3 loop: CASSGGQGLGAGELFF. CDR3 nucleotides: TGTGCCAGCAGTGGCGGACAGGGGTTGGGGGCCGGGGAGCTGTTTTTT.

The CDR3 reads CASSLGATYEQYF. For the CDR3, the DNA is TGTGCCAGCAGCTTAGGGGCTACCTACGAGCAGTACTTC. The chain is built from TRBV11-3 and TRBJ2-7; D remains ambiguous. CDR3 length: 13 residues. Per germline, CDR1 SGHNT and CDR2 YENEEA. The V gene lost 1 base and the J gene lost 2 bases, with 6 bases spanning the gap.

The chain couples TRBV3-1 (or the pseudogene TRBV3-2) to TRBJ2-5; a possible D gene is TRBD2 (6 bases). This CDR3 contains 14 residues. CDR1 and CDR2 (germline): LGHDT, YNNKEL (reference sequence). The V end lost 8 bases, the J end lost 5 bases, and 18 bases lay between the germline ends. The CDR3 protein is CASRRDSTRETQYF. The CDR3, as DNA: TGTGCCAGCCGACGGGACTCGACAAGGGAGACCCAGTACTTC.

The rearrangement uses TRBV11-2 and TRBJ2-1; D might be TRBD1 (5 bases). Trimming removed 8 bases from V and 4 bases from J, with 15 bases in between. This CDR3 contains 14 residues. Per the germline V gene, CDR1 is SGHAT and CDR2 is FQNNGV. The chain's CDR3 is CASVEQGIYNEQFF. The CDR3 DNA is TGTGCCAGCGTGGAGCAGGGAATTTACAATGAGCAGTTCTTC.

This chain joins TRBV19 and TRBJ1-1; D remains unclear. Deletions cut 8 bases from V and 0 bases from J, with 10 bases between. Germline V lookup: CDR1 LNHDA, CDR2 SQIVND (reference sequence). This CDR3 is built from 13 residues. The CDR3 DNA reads TGTGCCAGTGGGAACAACATGAACACTGAAGCTTTCTTT. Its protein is CASGNNMNTEAFF. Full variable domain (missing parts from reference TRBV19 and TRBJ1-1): DGGITQSPKYLFRKEGQNVTLSCEQNLNHDAMYWYRQDPGQGLRLIYYSQIVNDFQKGDIAEGYSVSREKKESFPLTVTSAQKNPTAFYLCASGNNMNTEAFFGQGTRLTVV.